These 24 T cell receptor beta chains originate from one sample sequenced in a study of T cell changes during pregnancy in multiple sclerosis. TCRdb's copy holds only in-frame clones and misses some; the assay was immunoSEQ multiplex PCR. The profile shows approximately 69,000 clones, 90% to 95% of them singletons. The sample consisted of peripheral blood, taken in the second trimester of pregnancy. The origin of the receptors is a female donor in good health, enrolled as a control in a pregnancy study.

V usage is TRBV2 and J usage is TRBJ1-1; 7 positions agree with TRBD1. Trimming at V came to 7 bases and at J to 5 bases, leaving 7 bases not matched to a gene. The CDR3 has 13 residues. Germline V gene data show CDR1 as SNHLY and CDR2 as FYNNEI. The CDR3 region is CASNDRAGTEAFF. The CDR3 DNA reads TGTGCCAGCAATGACAGGGCGGGAACTGAAGCTTTCTTT.

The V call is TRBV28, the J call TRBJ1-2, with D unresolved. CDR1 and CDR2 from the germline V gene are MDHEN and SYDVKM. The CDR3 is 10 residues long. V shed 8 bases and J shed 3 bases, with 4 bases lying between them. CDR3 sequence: CASFDYGYTF. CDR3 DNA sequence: TGTGCCAGCTTCGACTATGGCTACACCTTC.

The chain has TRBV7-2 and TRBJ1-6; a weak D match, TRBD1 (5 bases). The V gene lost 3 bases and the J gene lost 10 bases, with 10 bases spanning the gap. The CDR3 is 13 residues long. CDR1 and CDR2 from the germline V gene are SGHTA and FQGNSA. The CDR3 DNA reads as TGTGCCAGCAGCTTGAATACAGGATCACCCCTCCACTTT. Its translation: CASSLNTGSPLHF.

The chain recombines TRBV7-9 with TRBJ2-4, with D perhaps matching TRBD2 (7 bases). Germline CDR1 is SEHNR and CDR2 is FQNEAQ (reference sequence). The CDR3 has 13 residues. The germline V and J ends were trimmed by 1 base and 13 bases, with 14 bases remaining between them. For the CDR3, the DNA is TGTGCCAGCAGCTTAGAGTCCTCGGGGGGCCAGTACTTC. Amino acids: CASSLESSGGQYF.

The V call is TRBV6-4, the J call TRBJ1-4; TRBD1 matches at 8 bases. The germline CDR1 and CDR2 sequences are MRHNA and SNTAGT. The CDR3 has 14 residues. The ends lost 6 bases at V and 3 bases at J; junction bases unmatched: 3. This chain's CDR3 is CASSVGQANEKLFF. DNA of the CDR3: TGTGCCAGCAGCGTGGGACAGGCTAATGAAAAACTGTTTTTT.

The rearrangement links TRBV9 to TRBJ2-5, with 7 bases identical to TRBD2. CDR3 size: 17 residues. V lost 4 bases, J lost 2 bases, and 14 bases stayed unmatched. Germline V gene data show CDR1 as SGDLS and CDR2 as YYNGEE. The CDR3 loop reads CASSRTSGLTTQETQYF. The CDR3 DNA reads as TGTGCCAGCAGCCGAACCTCGGGACTAACCACACAAGAGACCCAGTACTTC.

This CDR3 is CASSFLTAYEQYF. The DNA for the CDR3 is TGTGCCAGCAGTTTCTTGACAGCCTACGAGCAGTACTTC. The V call is TRBV6-6, the J call TRBJ2-7; perhaps TRBD1 as D (5 bases). Trimming left V 4 bases short and J 2 bases short, with 9 bases between. This CDR3 is built from 13 residues. Germline lookup yields CDR1 MNHNY and CDR2 SVGAGI (reference sequence).

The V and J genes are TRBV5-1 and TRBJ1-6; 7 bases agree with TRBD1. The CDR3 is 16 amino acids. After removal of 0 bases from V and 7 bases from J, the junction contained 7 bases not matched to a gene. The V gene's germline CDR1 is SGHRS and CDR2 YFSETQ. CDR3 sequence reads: CASSLDPGTANSPLHF. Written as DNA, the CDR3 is TGCGCCAGCAGCTTGGACCCCGGGACAGCAAATTCACCCCTCCACTTT. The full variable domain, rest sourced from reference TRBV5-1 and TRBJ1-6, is KAGVTQTPRYLIKTRGQQVTLSCSPISGHRSVSWYQQTPGQGLQFLFEYFSETQRNKGNFPGRFSGRQFSNSRSEMNVSTLELGDSALYLCASSLDPGTANSPLHFGNGTRLTVT.

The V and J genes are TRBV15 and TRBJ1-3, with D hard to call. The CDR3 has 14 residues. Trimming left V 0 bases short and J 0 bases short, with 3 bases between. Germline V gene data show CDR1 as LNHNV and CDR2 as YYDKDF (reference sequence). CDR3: CATSRDFSGNTIYF. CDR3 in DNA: TGTGCCACCAGCAGAGACTTCTCTGGAAACACCATATATTTT.

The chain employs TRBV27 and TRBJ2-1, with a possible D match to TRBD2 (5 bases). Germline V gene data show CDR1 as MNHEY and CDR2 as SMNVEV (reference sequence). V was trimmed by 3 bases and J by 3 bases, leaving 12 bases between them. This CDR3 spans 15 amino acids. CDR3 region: CASSFSGGGYNEQFF. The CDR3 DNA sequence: TGTGCCAGCAGTTTTTCAGGAGGTGGCTACAATGAGCAGTTCTTC.

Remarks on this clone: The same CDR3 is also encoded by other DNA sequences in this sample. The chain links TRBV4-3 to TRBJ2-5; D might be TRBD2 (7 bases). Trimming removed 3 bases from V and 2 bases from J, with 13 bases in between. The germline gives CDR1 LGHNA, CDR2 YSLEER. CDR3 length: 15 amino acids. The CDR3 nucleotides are TGCGCCAGCAGCCAGAGGGGGGGCGTACAAGAGACCCAGTACTTC. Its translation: CASSQRGGVQETQYF.

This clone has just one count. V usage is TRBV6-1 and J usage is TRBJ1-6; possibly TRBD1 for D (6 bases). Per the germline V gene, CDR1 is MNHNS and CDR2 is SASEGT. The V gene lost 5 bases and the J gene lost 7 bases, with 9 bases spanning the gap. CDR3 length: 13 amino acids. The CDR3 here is CASSWTENSPLHF. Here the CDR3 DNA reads TGTGCCAGCAGTTGGACAGAGAATTCACCCCTCCACTTT.

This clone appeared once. The CDR3 is CASSEGAREGTQYF. In DNA, the CDR3 is TGTGCCAGCAGTGAAGGCGCCAGAGAGGGGACCCAGTACTTC. The genes are TRBV6-1 and TRBJ2-5, with a possible D match to TRBD2 (5 bases). Trimming removed 1 base from V and 7 bases from J, with 13 bases in between. The CDR3 sequence is 14 residues long. Germline V lookup: CDR1 MNHNS, CDR2 SASEGT.

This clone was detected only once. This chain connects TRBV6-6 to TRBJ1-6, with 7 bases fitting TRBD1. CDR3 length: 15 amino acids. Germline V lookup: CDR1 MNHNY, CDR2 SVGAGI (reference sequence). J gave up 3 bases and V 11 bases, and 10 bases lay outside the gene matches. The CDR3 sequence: CAVRQGDGYNSPLHF. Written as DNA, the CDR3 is TGTGCCGTTCGTCAGGGGGATGGCTATAATTCACCCCTCCACTTT.

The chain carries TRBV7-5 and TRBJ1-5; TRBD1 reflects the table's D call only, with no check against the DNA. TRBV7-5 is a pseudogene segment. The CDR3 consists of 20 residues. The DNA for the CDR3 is TGTGCCAGAAGCTTAGGTGGCGACAGCTCTCGACTTTATAGCAATCAGCCCCAGCATTTT. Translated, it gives CARSLGGDSSRLYSNQPQHF.

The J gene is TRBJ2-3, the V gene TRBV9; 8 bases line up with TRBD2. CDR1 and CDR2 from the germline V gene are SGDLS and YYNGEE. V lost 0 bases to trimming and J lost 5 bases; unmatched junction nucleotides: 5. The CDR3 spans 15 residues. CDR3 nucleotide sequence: TGTGCCAGCAGCGTAGTCGGGACTAGAGGAGATACGCAGTATTTT. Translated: CASSVVGTRGDTQYF.

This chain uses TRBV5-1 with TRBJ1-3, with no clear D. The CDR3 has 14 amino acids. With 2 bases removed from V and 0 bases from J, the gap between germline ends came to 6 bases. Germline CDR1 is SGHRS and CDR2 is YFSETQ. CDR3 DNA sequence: TGCGCCAGCAGCTTCGGGATCTCTGGAAACACCATATATTTT. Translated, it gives CASSFGISGNTIYF. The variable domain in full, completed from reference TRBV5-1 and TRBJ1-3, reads KAGVTQTPRYLIKTRGQQVTLSCSPISGHRSVSWYQQTPGQGLQFLFEYFSETQRNKGNFPGRFSGRQFSNSRSEMNVSTLELGDSALYLCASSFGISGNTIYFGEGSWLTVV.

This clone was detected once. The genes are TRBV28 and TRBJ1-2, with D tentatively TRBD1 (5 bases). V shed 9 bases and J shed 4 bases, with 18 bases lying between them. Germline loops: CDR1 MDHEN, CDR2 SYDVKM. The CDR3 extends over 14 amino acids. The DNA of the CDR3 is TGTGCCAGTACCTCGGCGGGGCTTGGCTATGGCTACACCTTC. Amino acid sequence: CASTSAGLGYGYTF.

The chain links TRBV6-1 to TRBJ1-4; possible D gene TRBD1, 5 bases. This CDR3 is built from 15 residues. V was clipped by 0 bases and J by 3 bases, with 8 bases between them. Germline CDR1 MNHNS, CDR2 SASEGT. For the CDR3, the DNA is TGTGCCAGCAGTGAAGCTGGACAACCTAATGAAAAACTGTTTTTT. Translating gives CASSEAGQPNEKLFF.

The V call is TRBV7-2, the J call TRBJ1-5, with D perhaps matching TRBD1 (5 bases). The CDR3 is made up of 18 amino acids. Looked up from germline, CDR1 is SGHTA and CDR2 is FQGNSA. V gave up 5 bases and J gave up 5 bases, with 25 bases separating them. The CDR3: CASSPRQKSPNIHQPQHF. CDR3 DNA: TGTGCCAGCAGCCCAAGACAGAAGTCTCCGAACATACATCAGCCCCAGCATTTT. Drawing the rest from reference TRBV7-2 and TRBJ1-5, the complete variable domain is GAGVSQSPSNKVTEKGKDVELRCDPISGHTALYWYRQSLGQGLEFLIYFQGNSAPDKSGLPSDRFSAERTGGSVSTLTIQRTQQEDSAVYLCASSPRQKSPNIHQPQHFGDGTRLSIL.

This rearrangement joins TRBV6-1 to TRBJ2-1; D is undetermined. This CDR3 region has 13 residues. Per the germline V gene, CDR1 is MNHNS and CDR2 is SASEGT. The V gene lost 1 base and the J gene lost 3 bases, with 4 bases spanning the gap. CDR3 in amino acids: CASSEGLYNEQFF. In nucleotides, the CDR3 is TGTGCCAGCAGTGAAGGTCTCTACAATGAGCAGTTCTTC.

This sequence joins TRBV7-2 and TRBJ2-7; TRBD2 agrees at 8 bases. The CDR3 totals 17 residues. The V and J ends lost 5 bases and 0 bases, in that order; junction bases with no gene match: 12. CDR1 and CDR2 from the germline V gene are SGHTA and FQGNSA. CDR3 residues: CASSTLLGGGSSYEQYF. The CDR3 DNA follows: TGTGCCAGCAGCACCCTACTAGGCGGGGGGAGCTCCTACGAGCAGTACTTC.

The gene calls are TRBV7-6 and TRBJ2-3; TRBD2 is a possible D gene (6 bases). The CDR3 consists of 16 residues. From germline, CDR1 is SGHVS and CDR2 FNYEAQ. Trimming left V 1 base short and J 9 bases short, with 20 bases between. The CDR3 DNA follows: TGTGCCAGCAGCTTAGAAGTGGGAGGAGGGAAGAAAACGCAGTATTTT. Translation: CASSLEVGGGKKTQYF.

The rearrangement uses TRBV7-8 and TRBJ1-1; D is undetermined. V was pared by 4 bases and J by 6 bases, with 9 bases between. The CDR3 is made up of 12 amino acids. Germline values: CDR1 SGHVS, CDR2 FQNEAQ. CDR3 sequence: CASSSGRAEAFF. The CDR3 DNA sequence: TGTGCCAGCAGCTCGGGAAGAGCTGAAGCTTTCTTT.